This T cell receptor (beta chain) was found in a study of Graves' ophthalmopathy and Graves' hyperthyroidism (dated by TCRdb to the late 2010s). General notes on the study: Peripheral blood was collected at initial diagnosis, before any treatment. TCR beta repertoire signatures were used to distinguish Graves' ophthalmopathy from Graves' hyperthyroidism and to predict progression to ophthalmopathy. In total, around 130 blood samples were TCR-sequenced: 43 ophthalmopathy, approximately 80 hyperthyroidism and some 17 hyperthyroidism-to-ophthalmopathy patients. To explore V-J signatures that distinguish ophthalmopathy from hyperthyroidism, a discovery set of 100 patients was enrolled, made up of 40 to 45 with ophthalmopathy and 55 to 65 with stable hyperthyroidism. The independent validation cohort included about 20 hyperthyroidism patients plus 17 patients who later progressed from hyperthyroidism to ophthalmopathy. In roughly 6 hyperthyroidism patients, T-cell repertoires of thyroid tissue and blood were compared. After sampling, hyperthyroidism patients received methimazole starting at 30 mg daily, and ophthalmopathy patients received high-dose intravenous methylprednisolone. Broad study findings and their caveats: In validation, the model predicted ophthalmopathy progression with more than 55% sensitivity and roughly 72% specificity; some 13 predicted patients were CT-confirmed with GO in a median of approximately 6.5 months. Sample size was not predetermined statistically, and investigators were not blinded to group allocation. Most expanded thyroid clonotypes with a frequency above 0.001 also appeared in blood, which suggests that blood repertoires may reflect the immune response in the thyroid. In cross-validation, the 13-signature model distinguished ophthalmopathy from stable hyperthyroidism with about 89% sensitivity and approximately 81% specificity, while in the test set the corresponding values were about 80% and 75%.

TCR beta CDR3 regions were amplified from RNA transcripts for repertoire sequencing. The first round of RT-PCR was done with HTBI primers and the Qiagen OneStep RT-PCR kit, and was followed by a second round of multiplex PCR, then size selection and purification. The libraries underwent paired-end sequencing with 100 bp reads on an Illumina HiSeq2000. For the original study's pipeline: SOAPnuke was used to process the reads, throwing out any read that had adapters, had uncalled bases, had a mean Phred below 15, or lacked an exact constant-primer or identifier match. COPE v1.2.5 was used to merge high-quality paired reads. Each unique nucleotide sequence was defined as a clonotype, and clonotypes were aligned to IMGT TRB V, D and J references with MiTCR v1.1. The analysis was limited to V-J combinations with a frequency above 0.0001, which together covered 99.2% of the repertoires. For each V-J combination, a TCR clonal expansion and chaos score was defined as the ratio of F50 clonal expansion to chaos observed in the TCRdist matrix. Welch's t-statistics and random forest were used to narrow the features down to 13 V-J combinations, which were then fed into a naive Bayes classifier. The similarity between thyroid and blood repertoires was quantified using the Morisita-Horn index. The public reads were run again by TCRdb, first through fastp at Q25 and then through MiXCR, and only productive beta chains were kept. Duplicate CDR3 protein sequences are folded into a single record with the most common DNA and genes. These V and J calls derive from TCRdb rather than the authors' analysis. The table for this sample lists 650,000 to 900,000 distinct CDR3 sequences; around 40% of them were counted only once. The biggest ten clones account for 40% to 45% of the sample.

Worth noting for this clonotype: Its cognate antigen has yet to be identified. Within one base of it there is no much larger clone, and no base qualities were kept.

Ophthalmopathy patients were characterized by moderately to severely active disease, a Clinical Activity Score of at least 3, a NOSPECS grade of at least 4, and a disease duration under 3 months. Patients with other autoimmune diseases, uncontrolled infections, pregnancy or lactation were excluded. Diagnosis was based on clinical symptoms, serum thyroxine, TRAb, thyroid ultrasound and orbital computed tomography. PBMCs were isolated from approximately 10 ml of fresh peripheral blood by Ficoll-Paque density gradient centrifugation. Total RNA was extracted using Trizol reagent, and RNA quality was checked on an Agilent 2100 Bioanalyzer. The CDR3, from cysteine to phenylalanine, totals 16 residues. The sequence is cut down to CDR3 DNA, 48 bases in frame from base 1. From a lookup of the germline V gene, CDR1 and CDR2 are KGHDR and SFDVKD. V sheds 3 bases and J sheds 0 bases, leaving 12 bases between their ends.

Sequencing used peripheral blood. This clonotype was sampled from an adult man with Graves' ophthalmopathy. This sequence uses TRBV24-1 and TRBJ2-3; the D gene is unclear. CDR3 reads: CATSDPKEPSTDTQYF. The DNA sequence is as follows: TGTGCCACCAGTGATCCCAAGGAGCCTAGCACAGATACGCAGTATTTT.